Below, 32 T cell receptor beta chains from the same sample are listed, as sequenced in a study of blood T cell repertoires in COVID-19. Assay: immunoSEQ multiplex PCR; the TCRdb copy retains only in-frame clones and omits some. The sample has under 45,000 clones, more than 65% seen once; the top ten hold about 28%. The sequencing sample was made of peripheral blood. The receptors stem from an elderly man with acute or convalescent COVID-19.

The chain has TRBV29-1 and TRBJ2-5, with 9 bases that match TRBD2. The CDR3 runs to 14 residues. Trimming cost V 8 bases and J 4 bases; bases outside gene matches: 11. CDR1 is SQVTM, CDR2 ANQGSEA, per germline. CDR3 coding DNA: TGCAGCCCTGGGCTAGCGGGGCTTGGAGAGACCCAGTACTTC. Translating gives CSPGLAGLGETQYF.

The J gene is TRBJ1-1, the V gene TRBV19, with 8 positions matching TRBD1. V was clipped by 9 bases and J by 2 bases; unmatched bases: 5. The germline V gene encodes CDR1 LNHDA and CDR2 SQIVND (reference sequence). The CDR3 consists of 13 residues. CDR3 in amino acids: CASGQGANTEAFF. The CDR3 DNA reads as TGTGCCAGCGGGCAGGGGGCCAACACTGAAGCTTTCTTT.

V and J are TRBV7-8 and TRBJ2-3, with a weak D call TRBD2 (5 bases). Trimming removed 5 bases at V and 6 bases at J, with 18 bases between. Germline V gene sequence: CDR1 SGHVS, CDR2 FQNEAQ. The CDR3 has 15 amino acids. The CDR3 DNA reads TGTGCCAGCAGCAACCTTAGAGGAGGATCCGATACGCAGTATTTT. The encoded protein is CASSNLRGGSDTQYF.

The genes are TRBV18 and TRBJ2-3; 11 nucleotides line up with TRBD1. The CDR3 consists of 15 residues. Trimming removed 4 bases from V and 3 bases from J; junction bases left unmatched: 3. Germline V gene sequence: CDR1 KGHSH, CDR2 LQKENI. The CDR3: CASSHGTGGTDTQYF. The DNA for the CDR3 is TGTGCCAGCTCACACGGGACAGGGGGGACAGATACGCAGTATTTT.

This chain joins TRBV5-1 and TRBJ1-1, with 7 nucleotides matching TRBD1. Per germline, CDR1 SGHRS and CDR2 YFSETQ. The junction had 3 bases not matched to a gene; V was cut back by 2 bases and J by 5 bases. The CDR3 loop spans 13 amino acids. The CDR3 loop is CASSLNRGTEAFF. CDR3 bases: TGCGCCAGCAGCTTAAACAGGGGAACTGAAGCTTTCTTT.

The V call is TRBV18, the J call TRBJ1-3; a weak D match, TRBD1 (6 bases). Between the trimmed V and J ends, which lost 3 bases and 1 base, there was a span of 10 bases. In germline, CDR1 is KGHSH, CDR2 LQKENI. The length of the CDR3 is 15 residues. Here the CDR3 reads CASSPGQPSGNTIYF. CDR3 coding DNA: TGTGCCAGCTCACCCGGACAGCCTTCTGGAAACACCATATATTTT.

This clone was seen a single time. The J gene is TRBJ2-2, the V gene TRBV9, with 7 bases fitting TRBD1. The CDR3 sequence is 14 residues long. From germline, CDR1 is SGDLS and CDR2 YYNGEE. Trimming at V came to 3 bases and at J to 1 base, leaving 0 bases not matched to a gene. This CDR3 reads CASSGTGNTGELFF. Here the CDR3 DNA reads TGTGCCAGCAGCGGGACAGGGAACACCGGGGAGCTGTTTTTT.

The V gene is TRBV3-1 (or the pseudogene TRBV3-2), the J gene TRBJ1-3, with TRBD1 matching over 9 bases. The V gene end was trimmed by 3 bases and the J gene end by 1 base; junction bases not matched to a gene: 7. CDR3 length equals 17 residues. CDR1 is LGHDT, CDR2 YNNKEL, per germline (reference sequence). CDR3 DNA sequence: TGTGCCAGCAGCCATTCGGGACAGGGAAGGTCTGGAAACACCATATATTTT. It codes for CASSHSGQGRSGNTIYF.

V is TRBV5-5 and J is TRBJ2-1, with 9 nucleotides matching TRBD1. Germline V CDR1 and CDR2: SGHKS, YYEKEE (reference sequence). The CDR3 spans 15 residues. V dropped 5 bases and J dropped 1; count of bases not matched to a gene: 4. CDR3 nucleotides: TGTGCCAGCAGAATGGACAGGGGATCCTACAATGAGCAGTTCTTC. Translated, it gives CASRMDRGSYNEQFF.

The chain has TRBV19 and TRBJ1-5, with a tentative D call TRBD1 (6 bases). CDR3 length: 13 residues. CDR1 LNHDA and CDR2 SQIVND come from the germline V gene (reference sequence). V was trimmed by 5 bases and J by 6 bases, leaving 11 bases between them. CDR3 residues: CASSQGHGQPQHF. The CDR3 nucleotides read TGTGCCAGTAGTCAGGGGCACGGTCAGCCCCAGCATTTT.

The chain links TRBV5-1 to TRBJ2-7, with D maybe TRBD1 (6 bases). The CDR3 totals 15 residues. V lost 0 bases, J lost 2 bases, and 12 bases lay in between. CDR1 and CDR2 (germline): SGHRS, YFSETQ. The CDR3 reads CASSLDLRGPYEQYF. DNA of the CDR3: TGCGCCAGCAGCTTGGACCTCAGGGGCCCCTACGAGCAGTACTTC.

V usage is TRBV3-1 (or the pseudogene TRBV3-2) and J usage is TRBJ2-1; 7 nucleotides agree with TRBD2. Germline V gene lookup returns CDR1 LGHDT and CDR2 YNNKEL (reference sequence). Germline trimming cut 2 bases from V and 4 bases from J; bases unmatched to any gene: 5. This CDR3 is built from 15 residues. CDR3 loop: CASSQSLAAYNEQFF. For the CDR3, the DNA is TGTGCCAGCAGCCAAAGCCTAGCGGCTTACAATGAGCAGTTCTTC.

This chain joins TRBV29-1 and TRBJ2-2, with 9 nucleotides matching TRBD2. V lost 7 bases and J lost 3; bases outside the gene matches: 6. Germline loops: CDR1 SQVTM, CDR2 ANQGSEA. This CDR3 contains 14 residues. In DNA, the CDR3 is TGCAGCGCCATAGCGGGAGTAGACACCGGGGAGCTGTTTTTT. This codes for CSAIAGVDTGELFF.

The rearrangement joins TRBV9 to TRBJ2-7; 8 bases line up with TRBD1. The CDR3 is made up of 16 amino acids. V dropped 1 base and J dropped 2; count of bases not matched to a gene: 8. Per germline, CDR1 SGDLS and CDR2 YYNGEE. CDR3 DNA sequence: TGTGCCAGCAGCGTAAGTTTCGGGACAGGAGCCTACGAGCAGTACTTC. It encodes CASSVSFGTGAYEQYF.

The V call is TRBV14, the J call TRBJ2-3, with TRBD2 as a possible D gene (5 bases). Germline CDR1 reads SGHDN; CDR2 reads FVKESK. V lost 4 bases and J lost 6, with 14 bases in between. The CDR3 length is 14 residues. The CDR3 protein is CASSLIKRSDTQYF. DNA for the CDR3: TGTGCCAGCAGCCTAATAAAGCGGTCGGATACGCAGTATTTT.

The rearrangement links TRBV11-2 to TRBJ1-1; D might be TRBD1 (6 bases). The germline V and J ends were trimmed by 8 bases and 1 base, with 11 bases remaining between them. The CDR3 has 13 residues. The germline V gene encodes CDR1 SGHAT and CDR2 FQNNGV. The CDR3 loop reads CASAQQGNTEAFF. The CDR3 coding sequence is TGTGCCAGCGCCCAACAGGGGAACACTGAAGCTTTCTTT. Full variable domain (missing parts from reference TRBV11-2 and TRBJ1-1): EAGVAQSPRYKIIEKRQSVAFWCNPISGHATLYWYQQILGQGPKLLIQFQNNGVVDDSQLPKDRFSAERLKGVDSTLKIQPAKLEDSAVYLCASAQQGNTEAFFGQGTRLTVV.

The chain recombines TRBV7-6 with TRBJ1-2, with TRBD1 matching 12 bases. In germline, CDR1 is SGHVS, CDR2 FNYEAQ. V trimming: 0 bases; J trimming: 8 bases; junction bases outside the gene matches: 7. The CDR3 has 16 amino acids. This chain's CDR3 is CASSLAPGQGAQGYTF. CDR3 coding DNA: TGTGCCAGCAGCTTAGCACCGGGACAGGGGGCGCAGGGCTACACCTTC.

The genes are TRBV6-5 and TRBJ1-2, with 9 bases aligning to TRBD1. The length of the CDR3 is 15 residues. Looked up from germline, CDR1 is MNHEY and CDR2 is SVGAGI. The ends lost 6 bases at V and 3 bases at J; junction bases unmatched: 8. This CDR3 is CASSHRGLSDYGYTF. The CDR3 DNA is TGTGCCAGCAGCCACAGGGGGCTTTCGGACTATGGCTACACCTTC.

The CDR3 here is CASSPPTTASGNTIYF. CDR3 coding DNA: TGTGCCAGCTCACCACCGACAACAGCCTCTGGAAACACCATATATTTT. The chain joins TRBV18 to TRBJ1-3; D ambiguous. V dropped 0 bases and J dropped 0 bases, with 9 bases sitting between them. The CDR3 totals 16 residues. Germline V gene sequence: CDR1 KGHSH, CDR2 LQKENI. The complete variable domain, with remaining parts taken from reference TRBV18 and TRBJ1-3, reads NAGVMQNPRHLVRRRGQEARLRCSPMKGHSHVYWYRQLPEEGLKFMVYLQKENIIDESGMPKERFSAEFPKEGPSILRIQQVVRGDSAAYFCASSPPTTASGNTIYFGEGSWLTVV.

This clone has just a few counts. V and J are TRBV28 and TRBJ2-7; perhaps TRBD2 as D (6 bases). The germline gives CDR1 MDHEN, CDR2 SYDVKM. This CDR3 is built from 16 residues. V was pared by 6 bases and J by 0 bases, with 18 bases between. The CDR3 protein is CASSPVGGASSYEQYF. The CDR3 nucleotides read TGTGCCAGCAGCCCCGTAGGCGGGGCGAGCTCCTACGAGCAGTACTTC.

This chain links TRBV19 with TRBJ1-2; 7 bases map to TRBD1. The CDR3 has 15 residues. J was trimmed by 2 bases and V by 5 bases; bases with no gene match: 8. CDR1 and CDR2 from the germline V gene are LNHDA and SQIVND (reference sequence). CDR3 nucleotide sequence: TGTGCCAGTAGTGTTTCCGGGACAGAAAACTATGGCTACACCTTC. Its protein is CASSVSGTENYGYTF. The full variable domain, with the rest looked up from reference TRBV19 and TRBJ1-2, is DGGITQSPKYLFRKEGQNVTLSCEQNLNHDAMYWYRQDPGQGLRLIYYSQIVNDFQKGDIAEGYSVSREKKESFPLTVTSAQKNPTAFYLCASSVSGTENYGYTFGSGTRLTVV.

A few counts support this clone. In DNA, the CDR3 is TGTGCCAGCAGCAAAAGGGGGAAGATGAACACTGAAGCTTTCTTT. Its translation is CASSKRGKMNTEAFF. The chain is built from TRBV21-1 and TRBJ1-1; TRBD1, the table's D call, was not compared with the DNA. TRBV21-1 is listed as a pseudogene. The CDR3 has 15 residues.

This clone was observed a handful of times. This chain uses TRBV20-1 with TRBJ2-7; TRBD1 agrees at 8 bases. CDR1 and CDR2 from the germline V gene are DFQATT and SNEGSKA (reference sequence). The CDR3 runs to 11 residues. V trimming: 6 bases; J trimming: 5 bases; junction bases outside the gene matches: 3. The CDR3, as DNA: TGCAGTGCAGAACAGGGGGACGAGCAGTACTTC. Protein product: CSAEQGDEQYF.

The J gene is TRBJ2-7, the V gene TRBV9; D is uncertain. The CDR3 sequence is 15 residues long. Germline V gene lookup returns CDR1 SGDLS and CDR2 YYNGEE. The V gene lost 1 base and the J gene lost 6 bases, with 17 bases spanning the gap. This CDR3 is CASSVTPRGDGEQYF. The CDR3 bases are TGTGCCAGCAGCGTAACCCCCAGAGGAGATGGCGAGCAGTACTTC.

The gene calls are TRBV9 and TRBJ1-1; D unresolved. Trimming took 4 bases from V and 6 from J, leaving 10 bases between them. Germline assignment: CDR1 SGDLS and CDR2 YYNGEE. The CDR3 consists of 12 residues. The CDR3 DNA reads as TGTGCCAGCAGCTTGAGTGGTCCTGAAGCTTTCTTT. Its translation: CASSLSGPEAFF.

The chain uses TRBV30 and TRBJ1-2; D ambiguous. Germline-derived CDR1 and CDR2 are GTSNPN and SVGIG (reference sequence). The germline V and J ends were trimmed by 4 bases and 4 bases, with 19 bases remaining between them. The CDR3 is made up of 15 amino acids. The CDR3 loop reads CAWTKGEGSIYGYTF. The CDR3 DNA sequence: TGTGCCTGGACAAAGGGCGAGGGTTCTATCTATGGCTACACCTTC.

The V call is TRBV6-1, the J call TRBJ2-3; possible D gene TRBD2, 5 bases. Germline CDR1 and CDR2: MNHNS and SASEGT. The germline V and J ends were trimmed by 0 bases and 1 base, with 8 bases remaining between them. The length of the CDR3 is 15 residues. CDR3 nucleotides: TGTGCCAGCAGTGAAGCGGCGCGGGGCACAGATACGCAGTATTTT. Translation: CASSEAARGTDTQYF.

Many counts were recorded for this clone. This sample includes further DNA sequences coding for the same CDR3. The V gene is TRBV3-1 (or the pseudogene TRBV3-2), the J gene TRBJ1-6; possibly TRBD1 for D (6 bases). Germline values: CDR1 LGHDT, CDR2 YNNKEL (reference sequence). The CDR3 loop spans 14 amino acids. With 1 base removed from V and 7 bases from J, the gap between germline ends came to 8 bases. The CDR3 sequence: CASSQGTVNSPLHF. The CDR3 DNA reads as TGTGCCAGCAGCCAAGGGACAGTCAATTCACCCCTCCACTTT.

This clone was seen a handful of times. This sequence joins TRBV25-1 and TRBJ2-5; 8 nucleotides align to TRBD2. CDR1 is MGHDK and CDR2 is SYGVNS in the germline V gene. The CDR3 length is 15 residues. The ends lost 4 bases at V and 3 bases at J; junction bases unmatched: 7. CDR3 DNA sequence: TGTGCCAGCAGTGCTCAGGGTAGCGGGAAAGAGACCCAGTACTTC. Translating it yields CASSAQGSGKETQYF.

V is TRBV13 and J is TRBJ1-2; 8 bases map to TRBD1. V shed 0 bases and J 4 bases; nucleotides not matched to a gene: 1. From germline, CDR1 is PRHDT and CDR2 FYEKMQ (reference sequence). The CDR3 length is 14 residues. This CDR3 is CASSLGTGGYGYTF. CDR3 DNA sequence: TGTGCCAGCAGCTTAGGCACAGGGGGCTATGGCTACACCTTC.

V gene TRBV7-3 combines with J gene TRBJ2-1; D not certain. V was shortened by 6 bases and J by 2 bases, with 17 bases between the two germline ends. Germline lookup yields CDR1 SGHTA and CDR2 FQGTGA. The CDR3 sequence is 16 residues long. CDR3 sequence reads: CASSLTKYGPYNEQFF. CDR3 nucleotide sequence: TGTGCCAGCAGTCTTACTAAGTACGGCCCCTACAATGAGCAGTTCTTC.

On this clone itself: A junction end diverges from the germline sequence, so it may reflect a read error. The chain uses TRBV7-2 and TRBJ1-4; TRBD1 aligns across 9 bases. The germline V gene has CDR1 SGHTA and CDR2 FQGNSA. CDR3 size: 13 residues. As DNA, the CDR3 is TGTGCCAGCAGCCCCCGGACAGGGGAAAATCTGTTTTTT. Protein product: CASSPRTGENLFF.